The 27 T cell receptor beta chains below come from one sample, sequenced in a study of regulatory T cells in long-lasting Graves disease. Time point: newly diagnosed GD, antithyroid drugs for less than 3 months. RNA extracted from PBMCs served as the sequencing template. The authors built TCR beta libraries using iRepertoire HTBI primers and Arm-PCR of CDR3 regions. MiXCR was run by TCRdb on the multiplex PCR reads, yielding one entry per CDR3 protein. The sample gives fewer than 550,000 distinct CDR3 sequences, about 16% of which show up once; approximately 25% is in the top ten. The same data also contributed to another study, on T cells in Graves' hyperthyroidism and ophthalmopathy.

The specimen was peripheral blood mononuclear cells (PBMCs), collected at new diagnosis, from a patient treated with antithyroid drugs. These receptors all stem from a woman aged 40 to 65 with Graves disease.

This clonotype occurred a few times. The chain uses TRBV12-3 or TRBV12-4 and TRBJ2-3; 10 bases match TRBD1. The ends lost 5 bases at V and 6 bases at J; junction bases unmatched: 11. The CDR3 totals 16 residues. CDR3 coding DNA: TGTGCCAGCAGTGACCCGGGACAGGGGCAGAGGGATACGCAGTATTTT. The encoded protein is CASSDPGQGQRDTQYF.

V is TRBV19 and J is TRBJ1-2, with D possibly matching TRBD1 (5 bases). Germline CDR1 is LNHDA and CDR2 is SQIVND (reference sequence). The length of the CDR3 is 11 residues. With 3 bases removed from V and 8 bases from J, the gap between germline ends came to 7 bases. The CDR3 DNA reads TGTGCCAGTAGTATCGGGGACGGCTACACCTTC. Protein sequence: CASSIGDGYTF.

Concerning this clonotype: A single base separates this from a much larger clone, so it may be a read error. The gene calls are TRBV6-2 or TRBV6-3 and TRBJ2-5; D may be TRBD1 (7 bases). The CDR3 is 14 amino acids. Germline CDR1 is MNHEY and CDR2 is SVGEGT. V lost 5 bases and J lost 11, with 21 bases in between. CDR3 in DNA: TGTGCCAGCAGTCGCAGGGGGGCCGGGGTAGAGCAGTACTTC. This translates into CASSRRGAGVEQYF.

The sample holds many counts of this clonotype. J is TRBJ2-3 and V is TRBV12-3 or TRBV12-4; maybe TRBD2 (5 bases). The CDR3 has 14 residues. V was trimmed by 3 bases and J by 6 bases, leaving 13 bases between them. CDR3 sequence reads: CASSFGRRSDTQYF. The CDR3 DNA is TGTGCCAGCAGTTTTGGCAGGAGGAGCGATACGCAGTATTTT.

Details on this clonotype: A much larger clone differs from this one at a single base, so this may be a read error. The V gene is TRBV2, the J gene TRBJ2-1; tentatively, D is TRBD1 (6 bases). The CDR3 sequence is 15 residues long. Germline V CDR1 and CDR2: SNHLY, FYNNEI. The CDR3 bases are TGTGCCAGCAGTGTTGACACAGGGTCCTACAATGAGCAGTCCTTC. Translated: CASSVDTGSYNEQSF.

This clonotype was counted at least ten times. V gene TRBV27 combines with J gene TRBJ1-1; a possible D gene is TRBD1 (5 bases). Germline CDR1 and CDR2: MNHEY and SMNVEV (reference sequence). The CDR3 is made up of 15 amino acids. V dropped 0 bases and J dropped 4 bases, with 12 bases sitting between them. For the CDR3, the DNA is TGTGCCAGCAGTTTATCCCCCACGGGGACCACTGAAGCTTTCTTT. Protein: CASSLSPTGTTEAFF.

This clonotype was recorded at least ten times. The rearrangement uses TRBV27 and TRBJ1-5; D is unresolved. Germline V gene lookup returns CDR1 MNHEY and CDR2 SMNVEV (reference sequence). The CDR3 length is 16 residues. V was shortened by 3 bases and J by 2 bases, with 14 bases between the two germline ends. CDR3 DNA sequence: TGTGCCAGCAGTTTTTCGGGCGAAAGCGGCAATCAGCCCCAGCATTTT. This sequence encodes CASSFSGESGNQPQHF.

This clonotype was recorded many times. The chain uses TRBV11-3 and TRBJ2-5; D is uncertain. The CDR3 is 18 amino acids. V lost 1 base and J lost 1, with 19 bases in between. Germline CDR1 SGHNT, CDR2 YENEEA. CDR3 sequence (DNA): TGTGCCAGCAGCTTAGGCCAGAGGAGAGCCCTTCTCCAAGAGACCCAGTACTTC. It codes for CASSLGQRRALLQETQYF.

The chain combines TRBV11-2 with TRBJ1-2; TRBD1 might be the D (5 bases). From germline, CDR1 is SGHAT and CDR2 FQNNGV. V shed 2 bases and J shed 2 bases, with 12 bases lying between them. This CDR3 spans 15 amino acids. CDR3 sequence (DNA): TGTGCCAGCAGCTTAACAGGCCGGACGAACTATGGCTACACCTTC. Translating it yields CASSLTGRTNYGYTF.

This clonotype was counted ten times or more. The gene calls are TRBV20-1 and TRBJ1-1; the match to TRBD1 covers 7 bases. J was trimmed by 5 bases and V by 6 bases; bases with no gene match: 9. Looked up from germline, CDR1 is DFQATT and CDR2 is SNEGSKA (reference sequence). This CDR3 contains 13 residues. The CDR3 sequence is CSARDRALTEAFF. The CDR3, as DNA: TGCAGTGCCCGAGACAGGGCCCTTACTGAAGCTTTCTTT.

There are many counts of this clonotype. V usage is TRBV7-8 and J usage is TRBJ2-2; D is possibly TRBD2 (6 bases). The CDR3 sequence is 15 residues long. Germline V gene sequence: CDR1 SGHVS, CDR2 FQNEAQ. V shed 1 base and J shed 4 bases, with 10 bases lying between them. CDR3 loop: CASSLDWRGTGELFF. The CDR3 bases are TGTGCCAGCAGCTTAGATTGGAGGGGCACCGGGGAGCTGTTTTTT.

This clonotype was seen a few times. The rearrangement uses TRBV9 and TRBJ2-2, with D uncertain. The V gene lost 4 bases and the J gene lost 6 bases, with 13 bases spanning the gap. Germline V gene sequence: CDR1 SGDLS, CDR2 YYNGEE. The CDR3 extends over 14 amino acids. The CDR3: CASSPPIASGELFF. The CDR3 DNA is TGTGCCAGCAGCCCCCCCATTGCGTCCGGGGAGCTGTTTTTT.

This clonotype came up many times. The V and J genes are TRBV18 and TRBJ2-1, with D unclear. CDR1 and CDR2 (germline): KGHSH, LQKENI. V was trimmed by 2 bases and J by 5 bases, leaving 7 bases between them. This CDR3 is built from 13 residues. DNA for the CDR3: TGTGCCAGCTCACCAAATCTAAACAATGAGCAGTTCTTC. It yields the protein CASSPNLNNEQFF.

This clonotype has ten or more counts. CDR3 DNA: TGTGCCAGCAGCCACCAGACAGAATCTAAGAAGACCCAGTACTTC. Translation: CASSHQTESKKTQYF. This rearrangement joins TRBV11-2 to TRBJ2-5; D is possibly TRBD1 (5 bases). The CDR3 has 15 amino acids. Between the trimmed V and J ends, which lost 5 bases and 6 bases, there was a span of 19 bases. CDR1 is SGHAT, CDR2 FQNNGV, per germline.

This clonotype occurred many times. The chain employs TRBV30 and TRBJ1-6; D gene unclear. The CDR3 is made up of 11 amino acids. Per the germline V gene, CDR1 is GTSNPN and CDR2 is SVGIG (reference sequence). Trimming shortened V by 2 bases and J by 7 bases, and 3 bases separated the two germline ends. The CDR3 region has the DNA TGTGCCTGGAGTCTCAATTCACCCCTCCACTTT. This sequence encodes CAWSLNSPLHF.

V usage is TRBV4-1 and J usage is TRBJ2-5, with D possibly matching TRBD2 (5 bases). The CDR3 sequence is 16 residues long. The germline V gene has CDR1 MGHRA and CDR2 YSYEKL. Trimming removed 2 bases from V and 4 bases from J, with 17 bases in between. CDR3 region: CASSQLLVPLGETQYF. The CDR3 bases are TGCGCCAGCAGCCAACTACTAGTGCCCCTGGGAGAGACCCAGTACTTC.

V gene TRBV12-3 or TRBV12-4 combines with J gene TRBJ2-6; the D gene could be TRBD1 or TRBD2 (5 bases each). The V gene lost 6 bases and the J gene lost 4 bases, with 16 bases spanning the gap. CDR3 length: 16 amino acids. The CDR3 is CASSRARGSGANVLTF. The CDR3 DNA follows: TGTGCCAGCAGCAGGGCCAGAGGGTCCGGGGCCAACGTCCTGACTTTC.

This chain links TRBV2 with TRBJ1-2; 7 nucleotides match TRBD1. The CDR3 runs 14 residues. Germline CDR1 is SNHLY and CDR2 is FYNNEI. V shed 7 bases and J 3 bases; nucleotides not matched to a gene: 8. The CDR3 sequence is CASKPDRVDYGYTF. The CDR3 nucleotides are TGTGCCAGCAAACCAGACAGGGTCGACTATGGCTACACCTTC.

The J gene is TRBJ2-1, the V gene TRBV6-1; 9 bases are shared with TRBD2. J was trimmed by 13 bases and V by 6 bases; bases with no gene match: 16. The CDR3 consists of 15 residues. Looked up from germline, CDR1 is MNHNS and CDR2 is SASEGT. CDR3 nucleotides: TGTGCCAGCAGCCCCCCAGCGGGGGGTCCCCGGCGTCAGTTCTTC. Encoded protein: CASSPPAGGPRRQFF.

This chain uses TRBV18 with TRBJ2-1; TRBD2 aligns across 10 bases. CDR3 length: 15 amino acids. Germline CDR1 and CDR2: KGHSH and LQKENI. Trimming took 1 base from V and 9 from J; bases not matched to a gene: 6. DNA of the CDR3: TGTGCCAGCTCACCACTCAGCGGGGGGGCCCCTGAGCAGTTCTTC. Protein sequence: CASSPLSGGAPEQFF. Looking up the rest from reference TRBV18 and TRBJ2-1 gives the full variable domain: NAGVMQNPRHLVRRRGQEARLRCSPMKGHSHVYWYRQLPEEGLKFMVYLQKENIIDESGMPKERFSAEFPKEGPSILRIQQVVRGDSAAYFCASSPLSGGAPEQFFGPGTRLTVL.

This clonotype turned up a few times. The chain couples TRBV20-1 to TRBJ2-5; tentative D call: TRBD2 (7 bases). CDR3 length equals 17 residues. The germline V gene encodes CDR1 DFQATT and CDR2 SNEGSKA (reference sequence). V was cut by 1 base and J by 2 bases, with 20 bases left in between. CDR3 residues: CSARVPGTGGVQETQYF. CDR3 DNA: TGCAGTGCTAGAGTTCCTGGAACGGGGGGCGTACAAGAGACCCAGTACTTC.

V is TRBV2 and J is TRBJ1-1; D is perhaps TRBD1 (6 bases). V dropped 1 base and J dropped 5 bases, with 14 bases sitting between them. Germline CDR1 SNHLY, CDR2 FYNNEI. This CDR3 region has 15 residues. The CDR3 protein is CASSEDRQGTTEAFF. CDR3 bases: TGTGCCAGCAGTGAAGATCGGCAGGGGACGACTGAAGCTTTCTTT.

The chain uses TRBV7-2 and TRBJ2-5, with 16 bases matching TRBD2. Germline CDR1 reads SGHTA; CDR2 reads FQGNSA. The V and J ends lost 4 bases and 9 bases, in that order; junction bases with no gene match: 5. The CDR3 runs 15 residues. The CDR3 DNA reads as TGTGCCAGCAGCTCCCGCGGGACTAGCGGGGGGGCCCAGTACTTC. Translation gives CASSSRGTSGGAQYF.

This clonotype appeared many times. V gene TRBV5-1 combines with J gene TRBJ1-1, with 9 bases lining up with TRBD1. Germline CDR1 is SGHRS and CDR2 is YFSETQ. This CDR3 has 13 amino acids. The trim removed 5 bases at V and 5 bases at J, leaving 4 bases unmatched. The CDR3 sequence: CASSVDRGTEAFF. The DNA for the CDR3 is TGCGCCAGCAGTGTTGACAGGGGGACTGAAGCTTTCTTT.

This clonotype was seen once. The chain joins TRBV9 to TRBJ1-4; the D gene is possibly TRBD1 (6 bases). The CDR3 runs 15 residues. Germline V gene lookup returns CDR1 SGDLS and CDR2 YYNGEE. Between the trimmed V and J ends, which lost 0 bases and 8 bases, there was a span of 14 bases. The CDR3 protein is CASSVAPGAGEKLFF. CDR3 coding DNA: TGTGCCAGCAGCGTAGCTCCGGGGGCTGGGGAAAAACTGTTTTTT.

This chain joins TRBV6-1 and TRBJ1-3; tentative D call: TRBD1 (6 bases). V gave up 7 bases and J gave up 4 bases, with 38 bases separating them. The CDR3 contains 22 residues. The V gene's germline CDR1 is MNHNS and CDR2 SASEGT. CDR3 sequence reads: CASNIPTSLRQGQNSAGNTIYF. The DNA for the CDR3 is TGTGCCAGCAACATCCCGACGTCGTTGAGGCAGGGGCAAAATTCCGCCGGAAACACCATATATTTT.

This clonotype occurred many times. V and J are TRBV18 and TRBJ2-3; the D is unclear. The V end lost 2 bases, the J end lost 2 bases, and 8 bases lay between the germline ends. This CDR3 contains 14 residues. Germline V gives CDR1 KGHSH, CDR2 LQKENI. CDR3 nucleotide sequence: TGTGCCAGCTCACCAAATCGGAACACAGATACGCAGTATTTT. Translation: CASSPNRNTDTQYF.